What follows are 5 T cell receptor beta chains derived from one specimen sequenced in a study of blood T cells in healthy people across ages. The second PCR ran about 6 to 12 cycles with a sample-barcoded 5' primer and J-beta primers. TCRdb recomputed calls from the 5' RACE reads with MiXCR, one row per CDR3 protein. The data hold some 1,500,000 distinct CDR3 sequences, with approximately 42% observed a single time. The sequenced material came from blood. The receptors stem from a woman aged 18-29 years in good health.

This clonotype was counted a few times. V and J are TRBV2 and TRBJ2-1; 15 bases line up with TRBD2. CDR3 size: 15 residues. CDR1 is SNHLY and CDR2 is FYNNEI in the germline V gene. Trimming at V came to 6 bases and at J to 9 bases, leaving 6 bases not matched to a gene. In DNA, the CDR3 is TGTGCCAGCAGCCGAGAGGGACTAGCGGGAGGTGAGCAGTTCTTC. It specifies CASSREGLAGGEQFF.

This clonotype was found once. V and J are TRBV2 and TRBJ2-7; 10 bases align to TRBD2. V lost 4 bases and J lost 5; bases outside the gene matches: 5. CDR3 size: 14 residues. Germline CDR1 and CDR2: SNHLY and FYNNEI. This chain's CDR3 is CASSVLAGVDEQYF. DNA for the CDR3: TGTGCCAGCAGTGTGCTAGCGGGAGTAGACGAGCAGTACTTC. The whole variable domain, remainder taken from reference TRBV2 and TRBJ2-7, is EPEVTQTPSHQVTQMGQEVILRCVPISNHLYFYWYRQILGQKVEFLVSFYNNEISEKSEIFDDQFSVERPDGSNFTLKIRSTKLEDSAMYFCASSVLAGVDEQYFGPGTRLTVT.

The rearrangement uses TRBV4-1 and TRBJ1-6; no reliable D call. This CDR3 contains 16 residues. V was cut by 6 bases and J by 5 bases, with 17 bases left in between. Per the germline V gene, CDR1 is MGHRA and CDR2 is YSYEKL. CDR3 sequence: CASSTFTGRDNSPLHF. Written as DNA, the CDR3 is TGCGCCAGCAGTACCTTCACGGGGAGGGATAATTCACCCCTCCACTTT.

The V call is TRBV4-3, the J call TRBJ1-2; possibly TRBD1 for D (5 bases). The CDR3 sequence is 14 residues long. The germline V gene encodes CDR1 LGHNA and CDR2 YSLEER. Trimming removed 0 bases at V and 8 bases at J, with 13 bases between. In nucleotides, the CDR3 is TGCGCCAGCAGCCAAGATGAGAGGGGTCAAGGCTACACCTTC. This sequence encodes CASSQDERGQGYTF.

This clonotype came up many times. This chain links TRBV12-3 or TRBV12-4 with TRBJ2-7, with TRBD1 matching 7 bases. The CDR3 has 13 residues. V shed 4 bases and J 2 bases; nucleotides not matched to a gene: 2. CDR3 coding DNA: TGTGCCAGCAGTTGGGACAGCACCTACGAGCAGTACTTC. Its protein product is CASSWDSTYEQYF.